The clone carrying this TCR beta chain was seen a few times. Its antigen is still unknown. The record originates from a study of T-cell reconstitution after alpha-beta-depleted transplantation in children. Study-wide points: T-cell numbers and diversity, one year after transplant, stemmed largely from T cells that were newly produced. After transplant, high TCRbeta diversity at day 60 in some patients arose from surviving recipient T cells and thymic progenitors. Expanded clones from the graft, numbering several hundred, reportedly supplied alpha-beta T cells about two months after transplant.

The library targeted TCRbeta and was prepared with unique molecular identifiers. TCRdb re-derived calls from the PCR reads in MiXCR, one entry per CDR3 protein. The table records hundreds of thousands of distinct CDR3 sequences, roughly 10% of them present only once. V was pared by 4 bases and J by 6 bases, with 13 bases between. The CDR3 consists of 13 residues. Per germline, CDR1 PRHDT and CDR2 FYEKMQ (reference sequence). The sample here was peripheral blood, taken 180 days after TCRalphabeta/CD19-depleted stem cell transplant. This chain joins TRBV13 and TRBJ2-7; D perhaps matches TRBD1 (6 bases). The receptor comes from a male patient under 10 years old who had a stem cell transplant for chronic granulomatous disease, so the T cells may come from the graft donor. CDR3 sequence reads: CASSSGTSCEQYF. The DNA for the CDR3 is TGTGCCAGCAGCTCCGGGACAAGCTGCGAGCAGTACTTC.